This T cell receptor beta chain was recorded in a study of T cells in Graves' hyperthyroidism and ophthalmopathy. Study findings and constraints: Classification by a 13 V-J model distinguished ophthalmopathy from stable hyperthyroidism. The model foresaw ophthalmopathy a median about 6.1 months prior to onset.

Note on this clonotype: Its antigen is not identified.

J was trimmed by 1 base and V by 3 bases; bases with no gene match: 3. Germline V gene sequence: CDR1 DFQATT, CDR2 SNEGSKA (reference sequence). This CDR3 comprises 14 residues. TCR beta CDR3 regions were amplified from RNA. Primed by the HTBI set, a first-round RT-PCR was run on the TCR CDR3. MiXCR, applied by TCRdb to the multiplex PCR reads, yields one record per CDR3 protein. Among a few hundred thousand distinct CDR3 sequences listed, 40% to 55% were seen once. What was sequenced was peripheral blood or thyroid tissue (not recorded which). The rearrangement joins TRBV20-1 to TRBJ2-7, with TRBD2 matching 10 bases. The sequence was collected from an adult woman with Graves' disease, either hyperthyroidism or ophthalmopathy (not recorded which). CDR3: CSASGSGRSYEQYF. In DNA, the CDR3 is TGCAGTGCTAGCGGTAGCGGGAGGTCCTACGAGCAGTACTTC.